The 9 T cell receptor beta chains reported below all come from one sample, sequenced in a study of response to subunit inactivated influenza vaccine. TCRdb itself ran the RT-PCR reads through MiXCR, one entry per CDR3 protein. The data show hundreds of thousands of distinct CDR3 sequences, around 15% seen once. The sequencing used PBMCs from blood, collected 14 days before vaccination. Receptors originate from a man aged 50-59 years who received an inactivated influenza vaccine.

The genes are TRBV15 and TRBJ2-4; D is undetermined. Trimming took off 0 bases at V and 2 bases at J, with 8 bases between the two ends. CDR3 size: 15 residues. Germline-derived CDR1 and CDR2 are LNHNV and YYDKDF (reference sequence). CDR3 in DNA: TGTGCCACCAGCAGAGACAGAGCCTCCAAAAACATTCAGTACTTC. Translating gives CATSRDRASKNIQYF.

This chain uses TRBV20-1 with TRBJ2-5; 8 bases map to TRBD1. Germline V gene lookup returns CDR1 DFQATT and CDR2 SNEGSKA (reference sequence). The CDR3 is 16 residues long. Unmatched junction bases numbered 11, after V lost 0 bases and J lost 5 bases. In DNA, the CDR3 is TGCAGTGCTAGAGACCCCGACAGGGGCGGTGTTGAGACCCAGTACTTC. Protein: CSARDPDRGGVETQYF.

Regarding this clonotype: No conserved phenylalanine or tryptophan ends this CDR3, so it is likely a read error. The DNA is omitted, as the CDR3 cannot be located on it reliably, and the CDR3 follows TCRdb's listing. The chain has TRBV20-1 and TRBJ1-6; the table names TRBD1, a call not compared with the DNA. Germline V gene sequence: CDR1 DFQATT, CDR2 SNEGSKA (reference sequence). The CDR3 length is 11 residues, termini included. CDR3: CSARTGGVSAV.

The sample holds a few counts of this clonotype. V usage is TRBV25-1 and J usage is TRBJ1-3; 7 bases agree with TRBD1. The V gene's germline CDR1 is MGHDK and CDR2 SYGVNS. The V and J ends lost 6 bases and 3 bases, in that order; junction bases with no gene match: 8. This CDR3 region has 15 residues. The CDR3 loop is CASRGQGGGGNTIYF. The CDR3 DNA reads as TGTGCCAGCAGGGGCCAAGGGGGCGGTGGAAACACCATATATTTT.

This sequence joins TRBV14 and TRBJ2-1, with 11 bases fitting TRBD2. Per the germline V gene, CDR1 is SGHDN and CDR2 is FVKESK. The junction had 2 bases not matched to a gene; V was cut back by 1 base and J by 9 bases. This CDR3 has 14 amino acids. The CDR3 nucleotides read TGTGCCAGCAGCCAAGCTAGCGGGAGGTTTGAGCAGTTCTTC. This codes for CASSQASGRFEQFF.

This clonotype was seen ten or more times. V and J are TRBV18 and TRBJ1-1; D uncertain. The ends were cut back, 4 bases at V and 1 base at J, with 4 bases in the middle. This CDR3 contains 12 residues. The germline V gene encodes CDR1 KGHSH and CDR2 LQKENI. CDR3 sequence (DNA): TGTGCCAGCTCACTGGAGAACACTGAAGCTTTCTTT. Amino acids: CASSLENTEAFF.

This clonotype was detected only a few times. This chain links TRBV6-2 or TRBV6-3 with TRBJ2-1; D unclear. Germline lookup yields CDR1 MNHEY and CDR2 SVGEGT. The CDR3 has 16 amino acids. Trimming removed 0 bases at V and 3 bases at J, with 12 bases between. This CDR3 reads CASSYSTQPGYNEQFF. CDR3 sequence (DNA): TGTGCCAGCAGTTACTCGACCCAGCCGGGCTACAATGAGCAGTTCTTC.

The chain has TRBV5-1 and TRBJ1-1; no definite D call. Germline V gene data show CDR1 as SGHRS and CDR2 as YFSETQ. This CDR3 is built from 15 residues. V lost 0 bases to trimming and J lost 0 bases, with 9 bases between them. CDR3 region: CASSLGSTMNTEAFF. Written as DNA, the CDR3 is TGCGCCAGCAGCTTGGGGAGCACCATGAACACTGAAGCTTTCTTT.

Here the CDR3 DNA reads TGCGCCAGCAGCCCTGCTGGGAGCCAAGAGACCCAGTACTTC. Protein sequence: CASSPAGSQETQYF. J is TRBJ2-5 and V is TRBV5-1; D possibly corresponds to TRBD2 (5 bases). CDR3 size: 14 residues. Trimming cost V 4 bases and J 1 base, with 11 bases left between them. Per germline, CDR1 SGHRS and CDR2 YFSETQ.